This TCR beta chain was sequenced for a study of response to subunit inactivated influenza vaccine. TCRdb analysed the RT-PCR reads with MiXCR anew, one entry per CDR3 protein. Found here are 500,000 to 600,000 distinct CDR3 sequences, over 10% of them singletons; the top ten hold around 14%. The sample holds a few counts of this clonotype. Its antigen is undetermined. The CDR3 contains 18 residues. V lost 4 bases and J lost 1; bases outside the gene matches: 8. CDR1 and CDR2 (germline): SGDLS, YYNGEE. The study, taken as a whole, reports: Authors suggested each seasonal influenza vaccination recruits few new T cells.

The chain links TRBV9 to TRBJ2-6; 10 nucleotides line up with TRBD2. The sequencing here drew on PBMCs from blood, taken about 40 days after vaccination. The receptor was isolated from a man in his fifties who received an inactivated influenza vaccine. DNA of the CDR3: TGTGCCAGCAGCCCACGTCTAGCGGGAGCGTCTGGGGCCAACGTCCTGACTTTC. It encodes CASSPRLAGASGANVLTF.